This T cell receptor (beta chain) was sequenced in a study of T cells in localized non-small cell lung cancer. On this clone: Its antigen remains unknown.

Germline V CDR1 and CDR2: KGHSH, LQKENI. With 0 bases removed from V and 0 bases from J, the gap between germline ends came to 6 bases. The length of the CDR3 is 16 residues. Sequencing was performed with immunoSEQ multiplex PCR; in TCRdb, only in-frame clones are kept and a portion is missing. The repertoire holds around 26,000 clones, with 90% as singletons. Study findings and constraints: Longer overall survival was associated with a higher density of T cells in the blood. Detection in adjacent lung was observed for a median about 50 of the top 100 tumor clones. Compared with tumor, uninvolved adjacent lung displayed greater T cell clonality, ranking highest overall. Heterogeneity remains possible because sequencing was limited to only one tumor region.

The V and J genes are TRBV18 and TRBJ2-6, with D unclear. The material sequenced was peripheral blood, taken before any cancer treatment. This TCR was sampled from a woman between 35 and 70 years old with stage I lung adenocarcinoma. The CDR3 DNA reads as TGTGCCAGCTCACCACCTCAGTTCTCTGGGGCCAACGTCCTGACTTTC. Its protein product is CASSPPQFSGANVLTF.